This TCR beta chain was documented in a study of tumor-infiltrating lymphocytes in primary liver carcinoma. RNA and DNA were co-extracted from roughly 20-30 mg of unsorted bulk tissue. The germline V gene encodes CDR1 SGHNT and CDR2 YYREEE (reference sequence). Germline trimming cut 5 bases from V and 9 bases from J; bases unmatched to any gene: 16. This CDR3 has 16 residues. This clonotype was counted once. A constant-region primer served to make TCR beta cDNA from roughly 500 ng total RNA. Amplification in three nested multiplex PCR rounds with slightly modified ARM-PCR gave rise to TCR beta libraries. A C-beta reverse primer was combined with TRBV1-TRBV30 forward primers in the first two PCR rounds, and each round had ten to eleven cycles. TCRdb redid the calling of the multiplex PCR reads with MiXCR, one entry per CDR3 protein. The sample records tens of thousands of distinct CDR3 sequences, approximately 70% being singletons.

The sequence derives from a man in his forties with primary liver carcinoma and hepatitis B virus infection. V and J are TRBV5-4 and TRBJ2-1, with TRBD1 identical over 8 bases. The sequenced sample consisted of liver tumor tissue from sampling region 2. Subset defined: tumor region T2, inferior pole. CDR3: CASSPGGQGMSGEQFF. The DNA of the CDR3 is TGTGCCAGCAGTCCGGGTGGACAGGGTATGTCTGGTGAGCAGTTCTTC. Supplemented by reference TRBV5-4 and TRBJ2-1, the full variable domain reads ETGVTQSPTHLIKTRGQQVTLRCSSQSGHNTVSWYQQALGQGPQFIFQYYREEENGRGNFPPRFSGLQFPNYSSELNVNALELDDSALYLCASSPGGQGMSGEQFFGPGTRLTVL.